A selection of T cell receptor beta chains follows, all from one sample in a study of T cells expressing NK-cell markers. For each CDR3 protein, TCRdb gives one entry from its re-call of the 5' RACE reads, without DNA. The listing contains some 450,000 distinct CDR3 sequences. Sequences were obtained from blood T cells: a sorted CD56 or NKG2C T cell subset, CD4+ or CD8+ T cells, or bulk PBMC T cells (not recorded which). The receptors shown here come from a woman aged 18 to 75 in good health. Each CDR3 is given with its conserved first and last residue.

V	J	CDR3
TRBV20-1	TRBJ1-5	CSARNGAGGQPQHF
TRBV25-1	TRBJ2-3	CASSYGAGVTDTQYF
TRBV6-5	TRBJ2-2	CASSYKPLLNTGELFF
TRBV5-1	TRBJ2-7	CASSLMDPHPYEQYF
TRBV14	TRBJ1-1	CASSHQGADTEAFF
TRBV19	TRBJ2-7	CASSIDLLGAYEQYF
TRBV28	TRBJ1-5	CASSPRTGGQPQHF
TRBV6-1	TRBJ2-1	CASSRGTSGRSSYNEQFF
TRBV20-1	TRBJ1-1	CSARGQGAGTEAFF
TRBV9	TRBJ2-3	CASSVGISGGGDTQYF
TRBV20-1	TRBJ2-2	CSARGVGGITNTGELFF
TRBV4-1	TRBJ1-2	CASSQGRTGVDGYTF
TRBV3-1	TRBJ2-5	CASSQGLEETQYF
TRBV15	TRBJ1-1	CATSRGGGTEAFF
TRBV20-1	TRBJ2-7	CSAPTRDGPYEQYF
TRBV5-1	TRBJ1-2	CASSTRTGSLYGYTF
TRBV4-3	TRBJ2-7	CASSKGLAGVVEQYF
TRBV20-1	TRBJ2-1	CSAIPVMGNEQFF
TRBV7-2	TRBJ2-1	CASSLGGPVLF
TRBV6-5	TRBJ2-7	CASSYARTGAYEQYF
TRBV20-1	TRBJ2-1	CSALRTSGRASHNEQFF
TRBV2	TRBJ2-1	CASSRTSADNEQFF
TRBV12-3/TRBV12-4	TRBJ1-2	CASSRGRGEDYGYTF
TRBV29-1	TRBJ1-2	CSVEVGTWGYTF